The table lists the clone carrying this T cell receptor (beta chain) with a few counts. Its antigen is undetermined. This sample was taken from a study of T-cell memory formation after mild COVID-19. General study results and limits: Clones that contracted from day 15 to 85 were balanced CD4/CD8, while later expanders leaned CD4+.

The CDR3 contains 15 residues. The V segment lost 0 bases and the J segment 2 bases; nucleotides outside the gene matches: 4. Looked up from germline, CDR1 is LGHDT and CDR2 is YNNKEL (reference sequence). TCRdb reanalysed the 5' RACE reads using MiXCR and keeps one entry per CDR3 protein. The sample includes hundreds of thousands of distinct CDR3 sequences, about 15% seen only once; the top ten take approximately 20%. Sequences were obtained from PBMCs or a T cell subset sorted from them (not recorded which). The chain recombines TRBV3-1 with TRBJ2-7; 7 nucleotides line up with TRBD2. The TCR was taken from a man younger than 35 who had mild COVID-19 (a few samples of this study predate the infection). Cell type and time point are not known. CDR3 protein: CASSQDGRGTYEQYF. CDR3 nucleotide sequence: TGTGCCAGCAGCCAAGATGGGCGGGGGACCTACGAGCAGTACTTC.